These T cell receptor beta chains were read from a single sample in a study of breast tumors, draining lymph nodes, adjacent tissues. TCRdb fed the multiplex PCR reads into MiXCR, producing one record per CDR3 protein. The sample holds approximately 210,000 distinct CDR3 sequences; about 32% are singletons and the top ten take 1.3% to 1.5%. The source material was axillary lymph node tissue. The source of these receptors is a female donor with breast cancer. Some clones in this sample may be carry-over from other donors' samples. Both conserved end residues are part of each CDR3. The D gene is left open where the match is weak. Where a row states a size, it is once, few, many or the class of an expanded clone; other rows omit it.

j_call v_call clone_size d_call cdr3_nt cdr3_aa
TRBJ1-2 TRBV20-1 - - TGCAGTGCATCCAACAGGTTCTATGGCTACACCTTC CSASNRFYGYTF
TRBJ2-7 TRBV20-1 many - TGCAGTGCTAGAGATTTTCTCCGGGACACCTCCTACGAGCAGTACTTC CSARDFLRDTSYEQYF
TRBJ1-2 TRBV6-1 many - TGTGCCAGCAGTGAAGAAACATCCGGTGGCTACACCTTC CASSEETSGGYTF
TRBJ2-5 TRBV29-1 many TRBD2 TGCAGCGTTGAGACTAGCGGGAGAGAGACCCAGTACTTC CSVETSGRETQYF
TRBJ2-1 TRBV6-1 few TRBD2 TGTGCCAGTCTGACTAGCGGGAGGGGTGCGTTCTTC CASLTSGRGAFF
TRBJ2-5 TRBV2 many - TGTGCCAGCAGGACCAGGGATGCGGAGACCCAGTACTTC CASRTRDAETQYF
TRBJ2-7 TRBV11-2 many TRBD2 TGTGCCAGCAGCTTGGGCGGGAGGAACGAGCAGTACTTC CASSLGGRNEQYF
TRBJ2-1 TRBV15 many - TGTGCCACCAGCACCTACTACAATGAGCAGTTCTTC CATSTYYNEQFF
TRBJ1-3 TRBV6-4 - TRBD1 TGTGCCAGCAGTGACTCGAGACAGGGGTACGGAAACACCATATATTTT CASSDSRQGYGNTIYF
TRBJ2-1 TRBV5-1 many - TGCGCCAGCAGCCTACAGGTTCACAATGAGCAGTTCTTC CASSLQVHNEQFF
TRBJ1-1 TRBV29-1 few - TGCAGCGTTGAAAGGAAGAACACTGAAGCTTTCTTT CSVERKNTEAFF
TRBJ1-2 TRBV7-8 many - TGTGCCAGCAGCTTGGGTAGAGGCATCTCCTATGGCTACACCTTC CASSLGRGISYGYTF
TRBJ2-3 TRBV5-1 many - TGCGCCAGCAGCTTAGGTAGAGGGAACCTCGATACGCAGTATTTT CASSLGRGNLDTQYF
TRBJ2-5 TRBV30 many - TGTGCCTGGAGTGTCCAAGAGACCCAGTACTTC CAWSVQETQYF
TRBJ2-3 TRBV2 - TRBD2 TGTGCCAGCAGTGACCTTAGCGGGAGCACAGATACGCAGTATTTT CASSDLSGSTDTQYF
TRBJ2-3 TRBV5-1 many - TGCGCCAGCAGCTTTTCCCCGGGGTTCACAGATACGCAGTATTTT CASSFSPGFTDTQYF
TRBJ1-3 TRBV14 many - TGTGCCAGCAGCCAAGATCGGACGCGCTCTGGAAACACCATATATTTT CASSQDRTRSGNTIYF
TRBJ2-1 TRBV24-1 many - TGTGCCACCAGTGGGGGTGGGAGCAATGAGCAGTTCTTC CATSGGGSNEQFF
TRBJ2-2 TRBV4-1 - - TGCGCCAGCAGCCAAGATGGTTCGGGGCCCGGGGAGCTGTTTTTT CASSQDGSGPGELFF
TRBJ2-5 TRBV6-5 many - TGTGCCAGCAGTTGGTCAGAGCAAGAGACCCAGTACTTC CASSWSEQETQYF
TRBJ1-3 TRBV6-1 many - TGTGCCAGCAGTGAAGGTCGGAGCTCTGGAAACACCATATATTTT CASSEGRSSGNTIYF
TRBJ2-3 TRBV5-1 - TRBD2 TGCGCCAGCAGCTTACCTAGCGGGAGTGTTGAGCAGTATTTT CASSLPSGSVEQYF
TRBJ2-6 TRBV7-6 - TRBD1 TGTGCCAGCAGCTTTAGTACAGGGGCCTACGAGGACAACGTCCTGACTTTC CASSFSTGAYEDNVLTF
TRBJ1-4 TRBV2 - - TGTGCCAGCAGCTACGGGACACCCGGGGCTAATGACAAACTGTTTTTC CASSYGTPGANDKLFF
TRBJ2-2 TRBV11-3 - - TGTGCCAGCAGCTTAGGAGCGGGCGGGTTCACCGGGGAGCTGTTTTTT CASSLGAGGFTGELFF
TRBJ1-1 TRBV7-2 - - TGTGCCAGCAGTCTCCTCGGCAGGGAGGACACTGAAGCTTTCTTT CASSLLGREDTEAFF
TRBJ2-5 TRBV5-1 many TRBD2 TGCGCCAGCAGCGTTGCAGCGGGAGGGCCAAAGACCCAGTACTTC CASSVAAGGPKTQYF
TRBJ1-4 TRBV6-5 few - TGTGCCAGCAGTCACCGCGGAGGCACTAATGAAAAACTGTTTTTT CASSHRGGTNEKLFF
TRBJ2-2 TRBV9 many - TGTGCCAGCAGTCAAGGGGGGTCCGGGGAGCTGTTTTTT CASSQGGSGELFF
TRBJ1-1 TRBV14 few TRBD1 TGTGCCAGCAGCCAACAGGGGGACACTGAAGCTTTCTTT CASSQQGDTEAFF
TRBJ2-3 TRBV6-5 - - TGTGCCAGCACTCAATCGGGGGTTCCCACAGATACGCAGTATTTT CASTQSGVPTDTQYF
TRBJ2-7 TRBV19 - - TGTGCCAGTAGTATAGTAGCCGACTACGAGCAGTACTTC CASSIVADYEQYF
TRBJ2-7 TRBV20-1 - TRBD2 TGCAGTGCCCGACGGGGGGTCCCCTACGAGCAGTACTTC CSARRGVPYEQYF
TRBJ2-2 TRBV5-1 many - TGCGCCAGCAGCTTGGAGGCCCGGAACACCGGGGAGCTGTTTTTT CASSLEARNTGELFF
TRBJ1-4 TRBV7-9 - - TGTGCCAGCAGCCAAGAGGACAACGGCTACGAAAAACTGTTTTTT CASSQEDNGYEKLFF
TRBJ1-2 TRBV5-1 many TRBD1 TGCGCCAGCAGCTTGGGGACAGGGGGCCATGGCTACACCTTC CASSLGTGGHGYTF
TRBJ2-2 TRBV19 few - TGTGCCAGTAGTATAGCGGCAGGGGCGGGCGGTGGCACCGGGGAGCTGTTTTTT CASSIAAGAGGGTGELFF
TRBJ1-3 TRBV28 - TRBD1 TGTGCCAGCAGTCCTTCGACAGGGAGAGGTGGAAACACCATATATTTT CASSPSTGRGGNTIYF
TRBJ1-5 TRBV7-2 many - TGTGCCAGCAGCGCCCTGCGGGGCAATCAGCCCCAGCATTTT CASSALRGNQPQHF
TRBJ2-7 TRBV6-5 many TRBD2 TGTGCCAGCAGTTACGTAGCGGGTGTCTACGAGCAGTACTTC CASSYVAGVYEQYF
TRBJ2-5 TRBV13 - - TGTGCCAGCAGCCCGGTTGGGGGAATAGGTAACAATGAGACCCAGTACTTC CASSPVGGIGNNETQYF
TRBJ1-6 TRBV7-6 - - TGTGCCAGCAGCTTTAGTCGCCCGGGACCCCTCCACTTT CASSFSRPGPLHF
TRBJ2-7 TRBV27 - TRBD1 TGTGCCAGCTCCCCGTGGGGACAGAGGACCTCCTACGAGCAGTACTTC CASSPWGQRTSYEQYF
TRBJ2-7 TRBV7-9 once - - CASSFYICSAYTSGAYEQYF
TRBJ2-1 TRBV7-2 - TRBD2 TGTGCCAGCAGCCCCCAGATTTTTAGCGGGGGACGGGGCAATGAGCAGTTCTTC CASSPQIFSGGRGNEQFF
TRBJ1-1 TRBV7-2 - - TGTGCCAGCAGCTTAGCGGGGGGAAGGGTGAACACTGAAGCTTTCTTT CASSLAGGRVNTEAFF
TRBJ2-1 TRBV12-3/TRBV12-4 many - TGTGCCAGCAGTGGGGACTCCTACAATGAGCAGTTCTTC CASSGDSYNEQFF
TRBJ2-5 TRBV5-1 many - TGCGCCAGCAGCTTCCTCCGCCACCAAGAGACCCAGTACTTC CASSFLRHQETQYF